This is a list of T cell receptor beta chains from one sample in a study of T-cell memory formation after mild COVID-19. TCRdb processed the 5' RACE reads anew with MiXCR; each CDR3 protein has one entry. Of some 600,000 distinct CDR3 sequences in the sample, 17% are singletons; the top ten hold just over 8%. Sequencing was performed on PBMCs or a T cell subset sorted from them (not recorded which). These receptors came from an adult woman who had mild COVID-19 (a few samples of this study predate the infection). Cell type and time point are not known. Each CDR3 is given with its conserved first and last residue. The D gene is left open where the match is weak.

-,TRBV6-1,TRBJ1-5,CASEIKGGGTQPQHF
TRBD1,TRBV20-1,TRBJ1-5,CSARPDRVQPQHF
TRBD2,TRBV4-3,TRBJ2-7,CASSQGTSGRLYEQYF
TRBD2,TRBV4-1,TRBJ2-1,CASSQLTSGHNEQFF
-,TRBV7-9,TRBJ2-1,CASGSTGSSYNEQFF
TRBD1,TRBV24-1,TRBJ1-2,CATSDPGQGIYGYTF
-,TRBV11-2,TRBJ1-1,CASSQVSGVTEAFF
TRBD1,TRBV5-4,TRBJ1-4,CASSRGQGREKLFF
-,TRBV30,TRBJ2-2,CARKGPLPGTGELFF
-,TRBV12-3/TRBV12-4,TRBJ2-3,CASSIHRTDTQYF
-,TRBV24-1,TRBJ2-3,CATSDFYRSDTQYF
TRBD2,TRBV24-1,TRBJ2-1,CATSDPGGLANEQFF
-,TRBV7-8,TRBJ2-5,CASSLEVETGLTEETQYF